A selection of T cell receptor beta chains follows, all from one sample in a study of T cells in Graves' hyperthyroidism and ophthalmopathy. TCRdb re-called the multiplex PCR reads with MiXCR, one entry per CDR3 protein. The sample records some 600,000 distinct CDR3 sequences, around 14% being singletons. The sequenced material came from blood. Every receptor here comes from a woman under 40 with Graves' hyperthyroidism that later progressed to Graves' ophthalmopathy. Both conserved end residues are part of each CDR3. A D gene is named only where the DNA matches it firmly. Size is omitted from some rows. Given values are once, few, many or a class for expanded clones.

>TRBJ1-1|TRBV4-1|.|15|.
TGCGCCAGCACCGAAAGCGGGGAGGGGAACACTGAAGCTTTCTTT
CASTESGEGNTEAFF
>TRBJ2-7|TRBV6-2/TRBV6-3|.|15|many
TGTGCCAGCAGTTTTCCGAGGACTGCTAGCTACGAGCAGTACTTC
CASSFPRTASYEQYF
>TRBJ2-7|TRBV29-1|TRBD1|11|few
TGCAGCGTTGGGACAGGGAGTTTGCAGTACTTC
CSVGTGSLQYF
>TRBJ2-2|TRBV11-2|TRBD1|16|many
TGTGCCAGCAGCCAAAACAGGGGCGCGAACACCGGGGAGCTGTTTTTT
CASSQNRGANTGELFF
>TRBJ2-3|TRBV18|.|15|many
TGTGCCAGCTCACCGGGGCAGTTACGGCTAGATACGCAGTATTTT
CASSPGQLRLDTQYF
>TRBJ2-7|TRBV20-1|.|15|few
TGCAGTGCTAGAGATTACGCGGACCTCCCCTACGAGCAGTACTTC
CSARDYADLPYEQYF
>TRBJ1-1|TRBV7-9|.|12|few
TGTGCCAGCAGCCAACTTTACACTGAAGCTTTCTTT
CASSQLYTEAFF
>TRBJ2-7|TRBV2|.|14|.
TGTGCCAGCAGTGAATCCGGGGACCCTGGGGAGCAGTACTTC
CASSESGDPGEQYF
>TRBJ2-2|TRBV11-2|TRBD2|18|.
TGTGCCAGCAGCCAGACCTGGTTTGTCGGGAGGGACACCGGGGAGCTGTTTTTT
CASSQTWFVGRDTGELFF
>TRBJ2-2|TRBV14|.|15|.
TGTGCCAGCGCCAACGGACACAAGAACACCGGGGAGCTGTTTTTT
CASANGHKNTGELFF
>TRBJ2-7|TRBV12-3/TRBV12-4|.|15|.
TGTGCCAGCACCCTAGGAGGGGGCGCGTCCTACGAGCAGTACTTC
CASTLGGGASYEQYF
>TRBJ1-1|TRBV6-1|.|12|many
TGTGCCAGCAGTCCCGGGCCTTTACACGCTTTCTTT
CASSPGPLHAFF
>TRBJ2-1|TRBV7-8|TRBD2|16|many
TGTGCCAGCAGCTTAGTACCGGGAGGAACCTACAATGAGCAGTTCTTC
CASSLVPGGTYNEQFF
>TRBJ2-1|TRBV20-1|TRBD2|15|.
TGCAGTGCAATTTCCGGGACTAGCGGGGACAATGAGCAGTTCTTC
CSAISGTSGDNEQFF
>TRBJ1-2|TRBV12-3/TRBV12-4|TRBD1|14|many
TGTGCCAGCAGTTTGGTAGACAGGGACTATGGCTACACCTTC
CASSLVDRDYGYTF
>TRBJ2-1|TRBV29-1|TRBD2|16|many
TGCAGCGTTGAAGCACTAGCGGGAGGGTATAGCGGTGAGCAGTTCTTC
CSVEALAGGYSGEQFF
>TRBJ2-3|TRBV13|TRBD2|15|.
TGTGCCAGCAGCTTGAAAAGCGGGAGCACAGATACGGAGTATTTT
CASSLKSGSTDTEYF
>TRBJ2-3|TRBV27|TRBD2|17|once
TGTGCCAGCAGTTTATCGGGCCCCGCGGGAGCAGCAGATACGCAGTATTTT
CASSLSGPAGAADTQYF
>TRBJ2-1|TRBV14|TRBD2|16|few
TGTGCCAGCAGCCCTCAACCGGGACTAGCTCACGATGAGCAGTTCTTC
CASSPQPGLAHDEQFF
>TRBJ2-7|TRBV5-1|.|14|.
TGCGCCAGCACCCATCTCAGAATGCCTGAGGAGCAGTACTTC
CASTHLRMPEEQYF
>TRBJ2-1|TRBV11-2|.|15|many
TGTGCCAGCAGCCCCGCCTATTACTCCTACAATGAGCAGTTCTTC
CASSPAYYSYNEQFF
>TRBJ2-2|TRBV5-6|.|13|few
TGTGCCAGCAGCCTCGGACCCATCTGGGGACTGTTTTTT
CASSLGPIWGLFF
>TRBJ1-1|TRBV19|.|12|many
TGTGCCAGTAGTATCGCTAACTTTGAAGCTTTCTTT
CASSIANFEAFF
>TRBJ1-1|TRBV19|.|13|few
TGTGCCAGTAGTCCCCTCGGACCCGGGGAAGCTTTCTTT
CASSPLGPGEAFF
>TRBJ2-7|TRBV28|.|15|many
TGTGCCAGCAGTTTTTCTGGACTTAGCAATCGGGAGCAGTACTTC
CASSFSGLSNREQYF
>TRBJ1-4|TRBV2|.|12|many
TGTGCCAGCAACAGCTGGAATGAAAAACTGTTTTTT
CASNSWNEKLFF
>TRBJ1-2|TRBV20-1|.|13|once
TGCAGTGCTAAACCGGGTCGCCTCTATGGCTACACCTTC
CSAKPGRLYGYTF
>TRBJ2-6|TRBV7-2|.|14|few
TGTGCCAGCAGCTTAGGAGTCGGGGCCAACGTCCTGACTTTC
CASSLGVGANVLTF
>TRBJ2-5|TRBV6-8|TRBD2|16|many
TGTGCCAGCAGCACGGGACTAGCGGGCAACCAAGAGACCCAGTACTTC
CASSTGLAGNQETQYF
>TRBJ2-7|TRBV5-6|TRBD1|16|few
TGTGCCAGCAGCCCACGGGACAGTATAAGGTATTGGGAGCAGTACTTC
CASSPRDSIRYWEQYF
>TRBJ2-3|TRBV7-3|.|13|.
TGTGCCAGCAGCTTATCCGGCCCAGATACGCAGTATTTT
CASSLSGPDTQYF
>TRBJ2-7|TRBV7-9|.|14|many
TGTGCCAGCAGCTTACAGGGGCCCAGGGACGAGCAGTACTTC
CASSLQGPRDEQYF
>TRBJ2-5|TRBV5-1|TRBD1|14|.
TGCGCCAGCAGCGCTGGACAGGGAGGAGGGACCCAGTACTTC
CASSAGQGGGTQYF
>TRBJ1-1|TRBV19|.|13|.
TGTGCCAGTAGTATAGTAACGAACACTGAAGCTTTCTTT
CASSIVTNTEAFF
>TRBJ2-7|TRBV28|TRBD2|14|many
TGTGCCAGCAGTTCGGGGGGACCCATGTACGAGCAGTACTTC
CASSSGGPMYEQYF
>TRBJ2-3|TRBV6-1|TRBD2|14|.
TGTGCCAGCAGCGATAGCGGGAGCCCAGATGCGCAGTATTTT
CASSDSGSPDAQYF
>TRBJ1-1|TRBV9|.|14|many
TGTGCCAGCAGCGTAGAAGGGGTGAACACTGAAGCTTTCTTT
CASSVEGVNTEAFF
>TRBJ1-4|TRBV7-2|.|15|few
TGTGCCAGCAGCCCAGAGGGATGGATTAATGAAAAACTGTTTTTT
CASSPEGWINEKLFF
>TRBJ2-1|TRBV11-1|TRBD2|17|many
TGTGCCAGCAGCTTAGCGATGACTAGCGGGAGTTGGGATGAGCAGTTCTTC
CASSLAMTSGSWDEQFF
>TRBJ2-7|TRBV19|TRBD1|14|many
TGTGCCAGTAGTCCGGGACAGGGGGCTGGGAAGCAGTACTTC
CASSPGQGAGKQYF
>TRBJ1-6|TRBV30|.|16|.
TGTGCCGGTCACGGGGAGTCGAGCTCCTATAATTCACCCCTCCACTTT
CAGHGESSSYNSPLHF
>TRBJ2-1|TRBV7-9|.|15|few
TGTGCCAGCAGCACTCTACGACTGAAGTCGAATGAGCAGTTCTTC
CASSTLRLKSNEQFF
>TRBJ2-5|TRBV12-3/TRBV12-4|.|18|many
TGTGCCAGCAGTTTCTCCTATCGACAGGGAGGGGGGCAAGAGACCCAGTACTTC
CASSFSYRQGGGQETQYF
>TRBJ1-1|TRBV7-9|TRBD1|15|few
TGTGCCAGCACTCAGGTAGGACAGGCGAACACTGAAGCTTTCTTT
CASTQVGQANTEAFF
>TRBJ2-1|TRBV11-3|TRBD2|18|many
TGTGCCAGCAGCTCATGGGCCGGGACTAGCGGGAGGGCAAATGAGCAGTTCTTC
CASSSWAGTSGRANEQFF
>TRBJ2-7|TRBV7-8|TRBD1|15|many
TGTGCCAGCAGCTCCGGGACAGACTTCCCGTACGAGCAGTACTTC
CASSSGTDFPYEQYF
>TRBJ2-2|TRBV11-2|TRBD2|14|many
TGTGCCTGTAATGCGGGAGATAGGCCCGGGGAGCTGTTTTTT
CACNAGDRPGELFF
>TRBJ2-1|TRBV14|TRBD2|17|.
TGTGCCAGCAGCCAAACCGGACTAGCGGCTTCCTACAATGAGCAGTTCTTC
CASSQTGLAASYNEQFF
>TRBJ2-1|TRBV7-2|TRBD2|15|.
TGTACCAGCAGCTTAGCTAGCGGGAGAGGCAATGAGCAGTTCTTC
CTSSLASGRGNEQFF
>TRBJ2-1|TRBV7-9|.|17|many
TGTGCCAGCAGCTTAGGGGCCCAAGAGGGAGCCTACAATGAGCAGTTCTTC
CASSLGAQEGAYNEQFF
>TRBJ2-1|TRBV28|.|13|many
TGTGCCACCAGGACAGTCTCCTACAATGAGCAGTTCTTC
CATRTVSYNEQFF
>TRBJ2-2|TRBV7-3|TRBD1|17|.
TGTGCCAGCAGCTTGGGCGGACAGGGGGCGTACACCGGGGAGCTGTTTTTT
CASSLGGQGAYTGELFF
>TRBJ1-2|TRBV2|.|15|.
TGTGCCAGCCATAGACAGCGCCTAGCGAACTATGGCTACACCTTC
CASHRQRLANYGYTF
>TRBJ2-7|TRBV7-2|TRBD2|15|few
TGTGCCAGCAGCTCAGGACTAGCGAGGCCCTACGAGCAGTACTTC
CASSSGLARPYEQYF